These T cell receptor beta chains were read from a single sample in a study of T cell responses to AZD1222 COVID-19 vaccine. Measured with immunoSEQ multiplex PCR; TCRdb has only the in-frame clones, and not every one. The sample shows 100,000 to 130,000 clones, roughly nine tenths of them seen only once. This specimen consisted of peripheral blood, obtained on day 0 of MenACWY control vaccination. The receptors were sampled from an adult in good health. Each CDR3 is given with its conserved first and last residue. The D gene is left open where the match is weak. Where a row states a size, it is once, few, many or the class of an expanded clone; other rows omit it.

D,V,size,J,CDR3,DNA
TRBD1,TRBV5-1,NA,TRBJ2-1,CASSPRDRGYDEQFF,TGCGCCAGCAGCCCCCGGGACAGGGGGTATGATGAGCAGTTCTTC
NA,TRBV6-6,NA,TRBJ1-1,CASSRPLFGPMNTEAFF,TGTGCCAGCAGTCGTCCCCTATTCGGTCCCATGAACACTGAAGCTTTCTTT
NA,TRBV4-3,NA,TRBJ1-1,CASSQAALAGGAEAFF,TGCGCCAGCAGCCAAGCGGCCCTGGCGGGGGGGGCTGAAGCTTTCTTT
NA,TRBV3-1/TRBV3-2,few,TRBJ1-6,CASSQDNRFYSPLHF,TGTGCCAGCAGCCAAGATAACCGTTTTTACTCACCCCTCCACTTT
NA,TRBV6-1,NA,TRBJ2-2,CASSDVNTGELFF,TGTGCCAGCAGTGATGTCAACACCGGGGAGCTGTTTTTT
NA,TRBV19,NA,TRBJ1-5,CASSDTTGWENQPQHF,TGTGCCAGTAGTGATACTACAGGGTGGGAAAATCAGCCCCAGCATTTT
TRBD1,TRBV7-2,NA,TRBJ1-2,CASSLRTGTKDGYTF,TGTGCCAGCAGCTTAAGGACAGGCACAAAGGATGGCTACACCTTC
NA,TRBV30,NA,TRBJ2-1,CAWSVQGTTEQFF,TGTGCCTGGAGTGTACAGGGGACTACTGAGCAGTTCTTC
TRBD1,TRBV19,NA,TRBJ1-2,CASSIIGTGGYGYTF,TGTGCCAGTAGTATTATTGGAACAGGGGGATATGGCTACACCTTC
TRBD1,TRBV2,once,TRBJ2-7,CASSPQGAYEQYF,TGTGCCAGCAGTCCTCAGGGGGCCTACGAGCAGTACTTC
NA,TRBV4-3,NA,TRBJ1-1,CASSQGTGQTEAFF,TGCGCCAGCAGCCAAGGTACGGGTCAGACTGAAGCTTTCTTT
NA,TRBV28,NA,TRBJ1-2,CASSVPGGGDYGYTF,TGTGCCAGCAGTGTCCCGGGGGGGGGCGATTATGGCTACACCTTC
NA,TRBV7-3,NA,TRBJ2-1,CASSAQERYLGDEQFF,TGTGCCAGCAGCGCTCAGGAGCGCTATCTTGGGGATGAGCAGTTCTTC
NA,TRBV2,NA,TRBJ2-1,CASSREGNEQFF,TGTGCCAGCAGTCGCGAGGGGAATGAGCAGTTCTTC
TRBD1,TRBV7-9,NA,TRBJ2-1,CASRGGTGGDYNEQFF,TGTGCCAGCAGAGGCGGGACAGGGGGCGATTACAATGAGCAGTTCTTC
NA,TRBV6-1,NA,TRBJ2-1,CASSEIYSNEQFF,TGTGCCAGCAGTGAAATCTACTCCAATGAGCAGTTCTTC
NA,TRBV3-1/TRBV3-2,NA,TRBJ2-2,CASSHRGDTGELFF,TGTGCCAGCAGCCACAGGGGAGACACCGGGGAGCTGTTTTTT
TRBD1,TRBV19,NA,TRBJ2-5,CASSIGGTGGETQYF,TGTGCCAGTAGTATAGGTGGGACAGGAGGGGAGACCCAGTACTTC
NA,TRBV6-5,NA,TRBJ1-2,CASSYIRGGPNYGYTF,TGTGCCAGCAGTTACATTAGGGGAGGGCCTAACTATGGCTACACCTTC
NA,TRBV5-1,NA,TRBJ1-4,CASSLIGPTNEKLFF,TGCGCCAGCAGCCTTATAGGGCCAACTAATGAAAAACTGTTTTTT
NA,TRBV29-1,once,TRBJ1-1,CSVTFGGLNTEAFF,TGCAGCGTCACCTTTGGGGGTCTGAACACTGAAGCTTTCTTT
TRBD2,TRBV9,NA,TRBJ2-1,CASSVRRLAGGSEQFF,TGTGCCAGCAGCGTCCGACGACTAGCGGGGGGCAGTGAGCAGTTCTTC
TRBD1,TRBV15,NA,TRBJ2-3,CATSFGTGGDTQYF,TGTGCCACCAGCTTTGGGACAGGGGGAGATACGCAGTATTTT
NA,TRBV7-3,once,TRBJ2-2,CASSLYGGLQYGELFF,TGTGCCAGCAGCTTATACGGGGGGCTTCAATACGGGGAGCTGTTTTTT
NA,TRBV6-1,NA,TRBJ1-4,CASSEVGQGFGKLFF,TGTGCCAGCAGTGAAGTAGGGCAGGGTTTTGGAAAACTGTTTTTT
NA,TRBV6-5,NA,TRBJ2-2,CASSYSYTGELFF,TGTGCCAGCAGTTACTCCTACACCGGGGAGCTGTTTTTT
NA,TRBV27,NA,TRBJ1-6,CASSWGGEGSPLHF,TGTGCCAGCAGCTGGGGAGGGGAGGGTTCACCCCTCCACTTT
NA,TRBV3-1/TRBV3-2,NA,TRBJ1-2,CASSLGLLNYGYTF,TGTGCCAGCAGCCTGGGACTGCTTAACTATGGCTACACCTTC
NA,TRBV3-1/TRBV3-2,NA,TRBJ2-1,CASSQESGRYNEQFF,TGTGCCAGCAGCCAAGAATCGGGACGGTACAATGAGCAGTTCTTC
NA,TRBV27,few,TRBJ2-7,CASSLFDGSYEQYF,TGTGCCAGCAGTTTATTTGATGGGTCCTACGAGCAGTACTTC
NA,TRBV15,NA,TRBJ2-7,CATSRGGSLAYEQYF,TGTGCCACCAGCAGAGGTGGCTCATTGGCCTACGAGCAGTACTTC
NA,TRBV4-2,NA,TRBJ1-2,CASSQEGSGGRVYGYTF,TGTGCCAGCAGCCAGGAAGGGTCCGGGGGGCGCGTCTATGGCTACACCTTC
NA,TRBV7-9,NA,TRBJ1-2,CASSPPDSRALNYGYTF,TGTGCCAGCAGCCCGCCAGACAGCCGGGCGTTAAACTATGGCTACACCTTC
NA,TRBV11-2,once,TRBJ1-5,CASSPAGDQPQHF,TGTGCCAGCAGCCCGGCGGGTGATCAGCCCCAGCATTTT